The 32 T cell receptor beta chains listed next were all sequenced from one sample in a study of shared clonotypes between healthy human individuals. Only in-frame clones appear in the TCRdb table, and some are missing; sequencing was by immunoSEQ multiplex PCR. The sample lists about 580,000 clones; roughly 98% were seen once. Positive CCR7 selection of CD45RO-negative cells yielded the naive CD8 cells, and terminally differentiated effector memory CD45RA+ cells were excluded. The material sequenced was naive CD8+ T cells sorted from blood. The receptors here all came from a man aged 25-45 years in good health.

This rearrangement joins TRBV6-5 to TRBJ2-1; D unresolved. The CDR3 has 13 amino acids. Germline assignment: CDR1 MNHEY and CDR2 SVGAGI. With 2 bases removed from V and 5 bases from J, the gap between germline ends came to 7 bases. The CDR3 DNA follows: TGTGCCAGCAGTTACGGAGCCCACAATGAGCAGTTCTTC. This translates into CASSYGAHNEQFF.

V and J are TRBV4-1 and TRBJ2-1; 8 nucleotides align to TRBD2. The germline V gene has CDR1 MGHRA and CDR2 YSYEKL. This CDR3 contains 14 residues. The V segment lost 1 base and the J segment 7 bases; nucleotides outside the gene matches: 3. The CDR3 sequence is CASSQVGTRNEQFF. The CDR3 coding sequence is TGCGCCAGCAGCCAAGTGGGGACTAGGAATGAGCAGTTCTTC.

V and J are TRBV30 and TRBJ2-2; unclear D gene. The CDR3 has 15 residues. V lost 6 bases, J lost 4 bases, and 18 bases lay in between. CDR1 GTSNPN and CDR2 SVGIG come from the germline V gene (reference sequence). CDR3 sequence reads: CACTTVGLVTGELFF. CDR3 sequence (DNA): TGTGCCTGCACTACTGTGGGATTGGTCACCGGGGAGCTGTTTTTT. Filled out from reference TRBV30 and TRBJ2-2, the complete variable domain reads SQTIHQWPATLVQPVGSPLSLECTVEGTSNPNLYWYRQAAGRGLQLLFYSVGIGQISSEVPQNLSASRPQDRQFILSSKKLLLSDSGFYLCACTTVGLVTGELFFGEGSRLTVL.

V usage is TRBV5-4 and J usage is TRBJ2-1; D might be TRBD2 (5 bases). CDR3 length: 12 amino acids. V lost 6 bases to trimming and J lost 9 bases, with 13 bases between them. Germline CDR1 reads SGHNT; CDR2 reads YYREEE (reference sequence). The CDR3 loop reads CASTAGLSEQFF. As DNA, the CDR3 is TGTGCCAGCACTGCCGGACTTTCTGAGCAGTTCTTC.

The chain carries TRBV25-1 and TRBJ2-7; TRBD2 is a possible D gene (6 bases). Trimming removed 7 bases from V and 2 bases from J, with 15 bases in between. The V gene's germline CDR1 is MGHDK and CDR2 SYGVNS. CDR3 size: 14 residues. CDR3 in DNA: TGTGCCAGCAATTCCGGGACGGGAGCCTACGAGCAGTACTTC. It translates to CASNSGTGAYEQYF.

Turning to this clone: This sample includes further DNA sequences coding for the same CDR3. The chain couples TRBV7-8 to TRBJ2-3, with 8 bases aligning to TRBD2. V was clipped by 0 bases and J by 3 bases; unmatched bases: 5. CDR3 size: 16 residues. Germline V CDR1 and CDR2: SGHVS, FQNEAQ. CDR3 residues: CASSLAGGLVTDTQYF. CDR3 coding DNA: TGTGCCAGCAGCTTAGCGGGGGGACTAGTAACAGATACGCAGTATTTT.

The chain uses TRBV7-9 and TRBJ2-2, with TRBD1 matching 9 bases. CDR3 length equals 17 residues. In germline, CDR1 is SEHNR, CDR2 FQNEAQ (reference sequence). V dropped 7 bases and J dropped 5; count of bases not matched to a gene: 14. CDR3 sequence reads: CASMEPGQGGWTGELFF. The CDR3 region has the DNA TGTGCCAGCATGGAACCGGGACAGGGAGGTTGGACCGGGGAGCTGTTTTTT.

The chain carries TRBV5-1 and TRBJ1-1; D is possibly TRBD1 (5 bases). Germline V gene lookup returns CDR1 SGHRS and CDR2 YFSETQ. This CDR3 spans 14 amino acids. Trimming took 3 bases from V and 1 from J, leaving 10 bases between them. This chain's CDR3 is CASSSGTGNTEAFF. CDR3 sequence (DNA): TGCGCCAGCAGCTCAGGGACGGGGAACACTGAAGCTTTCTTT. The full variable domain, with the rest looked up from reference TRBV5-1 and TRBJ1-1, is KAGVTQTPRYLIKTRGQQVTLSCSPISGHRSVSWYQQTPGQGLQFLFEYFSETQRNKGNFPGRFSGRQFSNSRSEMNVSTLELGDSALYLCASSSGTGNTEAFFGQGTRLTVV.

The gene calls are TRBV7-8 and TRBJ2-7, with TRBD1 identical over 10 bases. Germline loops: CDR1 SGHVS, CDR2 FQNEAQ. This CDR3 contains 15 residues. V trimming: 4 bases; J trimming: 2 bases; junction bases outside the gene matches: 5. The CDR3 DNA sequence: TGTGCCAGCAGCTACCGGGACAGGGGAACCTACGAGCAGTACTTC. Protein product: CASSYRDRGTYEQYF.

The J gene is TRBJ1-4, the V gene TRBV27; TRBD1 matches 7 bases. J gave up 8 bases and V 6 bases, and 12 bases lay outside the gene matches. This CDR3 comprises 15 residues. Germline CDR1 is MNHEY and CDR2 is SMNVEV (reference sequence). The CDR3 loop reads CASRPQGTSREKLFF. The CDR3 DNA is TGTGCCAGCAGGCCACAGGGGACTTCACGGGAAAAACTGTTTTTT.

This rearrangement joins TRBV2 to TRBJ2-7; tentatively, D is TRBD2 (6 bases). CDR3 length: 12 amino acids. V shed 9 bases and J shed 3 bases, with 12 bases lying between them. Germline V lookup: CDR1 SNHLY, CDR2 FYNNEI. The CDR3 region has the DNA TGTGCCAGTACCGGGGGTCACTACGAGCAGTACTTC. Its translation: CASTGGHYEQYF. Combining the CDR3 with reference TRBV2 and TRBJ2-7 gives the whole variable domain EPEVTQTPSHQVTQMGQEVILRCVPISNHLYFYWYRQILGQKVEFLVSFYNNEISEKSEIFDDQFSVERPDGSNFTLKIRSTKLEDSAMYFCASTGGHYEQYFGPGTRLTVT.

This sequence joins TRBV5-1 and TRBJ2-2; 7 bases line up with TRBD1. Losses at the gene ends were 3 bases for V and 4 bases for J; bases not matched to a gene: 3. Germline CDR1 and CDR2: SGHRS and YFSETQ. CDR3 length: 14 residues. CDR3 residues: CASSSTGPTGELFF. DNA of the CDR3: TGCGCCAGCAGCTCGACAGGGCCCACCGGGGAGCTGTTTTTT.

This sequence joins TRBV6-6 and TRBJ2-1; D is unresolved. The ends were cut back, 6 bases at V and 6 bases at J, with 12 bases in the middle. The CDR3 is 13 amino acids. Germline CDR1 MNHNY, CDR2 SVGAGI (reference sequence). Here the CDR3 reads CASRPDIGNEQFF. CDR3 DNA sequence: TGTGCCAGCAGACCAGACATAGGCAATGAGCAGTTCTTC.

This CDR3 reads CASSHGSTPSYEQYF. The CDR3, as DNA: TGTGCCAGCAGCCACGGATCCACACCTTCCTACGAGCAGTACTTC. The gene calls are TRBV14 and TRBJ2-7; D gene ambiguous. Germline assignment: CDR1 SGHDN and CDR2 FVKESK. Between the trimmed V and J ends, which lost 3 bases and 1 base, there was a span of 13 bases. CDR3 length: 15 residues.

The genes are TRBV5-8 and TRBJ2-7, with D hard to call. CDR1 is SGHTS and CDR2 is YDEGEE in the germline V gene. The length of the CDR3 is 14 residues. V dropped 4 bases and J dropped 7 bases, with 18 bases sitting between them. As DNA, the CDR3 is TGTGCCAGCAGCCAACGCCTTAGCCAGCCAGAGCAGTACTTC. The encoded protein is CASSQRLSQPEQYF.

The rearrangement joins TRBV7-9 to TRBJ1-4; D is ambiguous. With 0 bases removed from V and 3 bases from J, the gap between germline ends came to 5 bases. The CDR3 is made up of 14 amino acids. Germline-derived CDR1 and CDR2 are SEHNR and FQNEAQ (reference sequence). CDR3 residues: CASSLAPSNEKLFF. The CDR3 DNA reads TGTGCCAGCAGCTTAGCCCCGTCTAATGAAAAACTGTTTTTT.

Details on this clone: Additional DNA sequences in this sample encode the identical CDR3. The rearrangement uses TRBV5-6 and TRBJ1-5, with D unresolved. There are 14 residues in the CDR3. CDR1 and CDR2 from the germline V gene are SGHDT and YYEEEE. The V gene lost 1 base and the J gene lost 0 bases, with 5 bases spanning the gap. This CDR3 reads CASSLWGSNQPQHF. The CDR3 DNA sequence: TGTGCCAGCAGCTTGTGGGGTAGCAATCAGCCCCAGCATTTT.

The chain has TRBV7-9 and TRBJ2-4; D remains unclear. Per the germline V gene, CDR1 is SEHNR and CDR2 is FQNEAQ (reference sequence). Trimming shortened V by 5 bases and J by 1 base, and 12 bases separated the two germline ends. This CDR3 region has 15 residues. CDR3 loop: CASSPPLRAKNIQYF. In DNA, the CDR3 is TGTGCCAGCAGCCCGCCCTTGCGGGCCAAAAACATTCAGTACTTC.

The CDR3 region is CASSSGGSSYNEQFF. CDR3 nucleotides: TGTGCCAGCAGCTCCGGCGGGTCCTCCTACAATGAGCAGTTCTTC. The chain joins TRBV7-9 to TRBJ2-1; D is perhaps TRBD2 (5 bases). Germline values: CDR1 SEHNR, CDR2 FQNEAQ (reference sequence). Trimming stripped 4 bases from V and 0 bases from J, with 10 bases between. The CDR3 consists of 15 residues. Using reference TRBV7-9 and TRBJ2-1 for the parts outside the CDR3, the full variable domain is DTGVSQNPRHKITKRGQNVTFRCDPISEHNRLYWYRQTLGQGPEFLTYFQNEAQLEKSRLLSDRFSAERPKGSFSTLEIQRTEQGDSAMYLCASSSGGSSYNEQFFGPGTRLTVL.

J is TRBJ2-1 and V is TRBV14; D possibly uses TRBD1 or TRBD2 (5 bases each). Germline assignment: CDR1 SGHDN and CDR2 FVKESK. The V end was cut by 0 bases, the J end by 10 bases, with 19 bases between. The CDR3 has 16 amino acids. CDR3: CASSQDSGVGEREQFF. The CDR3 DNA reads TGTGCCAGCAGCCAAGATAGTGGTGTGGGGGAAAGAGAGCAGTTCTTC.

Written as DNA, the CDR3 is TGTGCCAGTAGTAGCGACCCCTACGAGCAGTACTTC. Its protein is CASSSDPYEQYF. The chain links TRBV19 to TRBJ2-7; D gene unclear. CDR3 length: 12 amino acids. V was cut by 4 bases and J by 2 bases, with 6 bases left in between. Germline V gene lookup returns CDR1 LNHDA and CDR2 SQIVND (reference sequence).

Turning to this clone: The junction does not match germline at one end; this may be a read error. This chain links TRBV4-1 with TRBJ2-2, with D perhaps assigned TRBD1 or TRBD2 (5 bases each). CDR3 size: 17 residues. CDR1 and CDR2 (germline): MGHRA, YSYEKL. The CDR3, as DNA: TGCGCCAGCAGCCAAGTTTTGGCGGCGGTTCGGGACGGGGAGCTGCTTTTT. Encoded protein: CASSQVLAAVRDGELLF.

V and J are TRBV6-5 and TRBJ1-5, with D perhaps matching TRBD1 (6 bases). This CDR3 region has 15 residues. Germline CDR1 and CDR2: MNHEY and SVGAGI. With 0 bases removed from V and 2 bases from J, the gap between germline ends came to 8 bases. The CDR3 bases are TGTGCCAGCAGTTACTCGTCAGGGGGCAATCAGCCCCAGCATTTT. It is translated as CASSYSSGGNQPQHF.

The chain links TRBV5-6 to TRBJ1-3, with 7 bases identical to TRBD1. Looked up from germline, CDR1 is SGHDT and CDR2 is YYEEEE. Germline trimming cut 4 bases from V and 7 bases from J; bases unmatched to any gene: 17. The CDR3 sequence is 17 residues long. The DNA of the CDR3 is TGTGCCAGCAGCAGCAGGGACAGCATGCAATTTGGGAACACCATATATTTT. Encoded protein: CASSSRDSMQFGNTIYF.

The chain has TRBV19 and TRBJ1-5; 8 bases line up with TRBD1. The CDR3 is 15 residues long. Unmatched junction bases numbered 3, after V lost 5 bases and J lost 0 bases. From germline, CDR1 is LNHDA and CDR2 SQIVND (reference sequence). CDR3 amino acids: CASSSGGYSNQPQHF. For the CDR3, the DNA is TGTGCCAGTAGTTCAGGGGGCTATAGCAATCAGCCCCAGCATTTT.

The chain carries TRBV7-8 and TRBJ2-7; D is undetermined. CDR3 size: 14 residues. Per germline, CDR1 SGHVS and CDR2 FQNEAQ. V was clipped by 3 bases and J by 1 base, with 10 bases between them. The CDR3 region is CASSFRLDSYEQYF. CDR3 coding DNA: TGTGCCAGCAGCTTTCGTCTGGATTCCTACGAGCAGTACTTC.

This clone was seen only once. The gene calls are TRBV6-1 and TRBJ2-5; no clear D. This CDR3 spans 13 amino acids. Germline CDR1 reads MNHNS; CDR2 reads SASEGT. Trimming pared 1 base from V and 7 bases from J, leaving 10 bases between. The CDR3 DNA follows: TGTGCCAGCAGTGAAGACCCTGGCGTGACCCAGTACTTC. Its translation is CASSEDPGVTQYF.

The chain has TRBV5-1 and TRBJ2-1, with 9 bases matching TRBD2. The ends lost 6 bases at V and 1 base at J; junction bases unmatched: 11. The V gene's germline CDR1 is SGHRS and CDR2 YFSETQ. The CDR3 contains 17 residues. The CDR3 is CASTPPVAGASYNEQFF. The CDR3, as DNA: TGCGCCAGCACCCCACCGGTAGCGGGAGCATCCTACAATGAGCAGTTCTTC.

This chain connects TRBV28 to TRBJ2-1, with 14 bases matching TRBD2. V gave up 6 bases and J gave up 7 bases; unmatched junction bases: 8. The germline V gene has CDR1 MDHEN and CDR2 SYDVKM. This CDR3 comprises 16 residues. The CDR3 DNA reads as TGTGCCAGCAGCACGGGACTAGCGGGAGCATTTAATGAGCAGTTCTTC. Translated, it gives CASSTGLAGAFNEQFF.

V and J are TRBV11-2 and TRBJ2-7, with 13 bases lining up with TRBD2. The germline gives CDR1 SGHAT, CDR2 FQNNGV. The CDR3 is 18 amino acids. V was pared by 5 bases and J by 1 base, with 11 bases of the junction left unmatched. CDR3: CASSTRGTSGTRSYEQYF. As DNA, the CDR3 is TGTGCCAGCAGCACCAGGGGGACTAGCGGGACCAGATCCTACGAGCAGTACTTC.

The J gene is TRBJ2-1, the V gene TRBV6-5, with D uncertain. V was shortened by 8 bases and J by 10 bases, with 18 bases between the two germline ends. The CDR3 runs 13 residues. The germline V gene has CDR1 MNHEY and CDR2 SVGAGI. DNA for the CDR3: TGTGCCAGCTCCCCGACCGAAAAAGGGGAGCAGTTCTTC. This codes for CASSPTEKGEQFF.

The rearrangement joins TRBV6-4 to TRBJ2-1, with TRBD1 identical over 7 bases. Germline loops: CDR1 MRHNA, CDR2 SNTAGT. The junction had 4 bases not matched to a gene; V was cut back by 6 bases and J by 8 bases. This CDR3 is built from 12 residues. CDR3 sequence: CASRIQGYEQFF. The CDR3 DNA sequence: TGTGCCAGCAGAATACAGGGGTATGAGCAGTTCTTC.